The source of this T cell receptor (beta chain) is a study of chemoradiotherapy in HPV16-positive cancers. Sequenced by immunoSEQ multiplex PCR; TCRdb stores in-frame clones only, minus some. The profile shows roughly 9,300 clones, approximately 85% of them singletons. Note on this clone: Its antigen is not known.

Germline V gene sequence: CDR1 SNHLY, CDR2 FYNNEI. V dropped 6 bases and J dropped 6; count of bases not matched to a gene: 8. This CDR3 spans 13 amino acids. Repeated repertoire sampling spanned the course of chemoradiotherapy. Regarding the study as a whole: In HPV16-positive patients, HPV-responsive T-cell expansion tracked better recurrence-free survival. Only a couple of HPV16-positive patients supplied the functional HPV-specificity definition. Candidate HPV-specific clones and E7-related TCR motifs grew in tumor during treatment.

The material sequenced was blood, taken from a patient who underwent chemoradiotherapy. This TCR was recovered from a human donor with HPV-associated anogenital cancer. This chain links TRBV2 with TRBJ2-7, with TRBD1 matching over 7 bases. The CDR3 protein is CASSHPYRGEQYF. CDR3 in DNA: TGTGCCAGCAGCCATCCTTACAGGGGCGAGCAGTACTTC.